The clone carrying this T cell receptor (beta chain) was detected once. What it binds is unknown. This sample is part of a study of CD8+ T cells in alopecia areata. Trimming stripped 8 bases from V and 0 bases from J, with 7 bases between. The CDR3 length is 11 residues. Germline V lookup: CDR1 SQVTM, CDR2 ANQGSEA. Treatment defined: oral pan-JAK inhibitor, 5-10 mg twice daily. Study-wide findings and caveats: Scalp samples also yield sequences from resident alphabeta T cells of normal skin.

The authors extracted RNA and reverse transcribed it into cDNA as the sequencing template. Using immunoSEQ multiplex PCR, the repertoire was profiled, and TCRdb retains in-frame clones only, with some absent. The top ten hold about 4% of the sample, which has 200,000 to 250,000 clones, 64% seen once. The source is a human donor with alopecia areata. The sample here was CD4+ T cells sorted from blood, taken at week 4, from a patient treated with tofacitinib. The chain carries TRBV29-1 and TRBJ1-1; D is unclear. CDR3 DNA sequence: TGCAGCTTTAGGGTGAACACTGAAGCTTTCTTT. It codes for CSFRVNTEAFF.